One and the same sample provided the 26 T cell receptor beta chains below, sequenced in a study of early T cells in non-severe SARS-CoV-2 infection. MiXCR, applied by TCRdb to the 5' RACE reads, yields one record per CDR3 protein. The sample has around 80,000 distinct CDR3 sequences; 10% are singletons. Specimen: whole blood, collected at baseline. The source is an adult who was a healthcare worker with PCR-confirmed SARS-CoV-2 infection or an uninfected control (not recorded which).

This clonotype has a handful of counts. The rearrangement joins TRBV7-3 to TRBJ1-1; D is uncertain. Germline V lookup: CDR1 SGHTA, CDR2 FQGTGA. Trimming took 0 bases from V and 4 from J, leaving 6 bases between them. The CDR3 loop spans 13 amino acids. The CDR3 DNA is TGTGCCAGCAGCTTAACGTATAGCACTGAAGCTTTCTTT. This translates into CASSLTYSTEAFF. Full variable domain (missing parts from reference TRBV7-3 and TRBJ1-1): GAGVSQTPSNKVTEKGKYVELRCDPISGHTALYWYRQSLGQGPEFLIYFQGTGAADDSGLPNDRFFAVRPEGSVSTLKIQRTERGDSAVYLCASSLTYSTEAFFGQGTRLTVV.

The gene calls are TRBV7-2 and TRBJ1-2; 9 bases fit TRBD1. Per the germline V gene, CDR1 is SGHTA and CDR2 is FQGNSA. V was pared by 5 bases and J by 5 bases, with 9 bases of the junction left unmatched. The length of the CDR3 is 15 residues. The DNA of the CDR3 is TGTGCCAGCAGCCCCAGGACAGGGGCCCTTTATGGCTACACCTTC. Its translation is CASSPRTGALYGYTF.

This clonotype was recorded at least ten times. Here the CDR3 DNA reads TGTGCCAGCAGTAAAACAGGCCCCGAAAACATTCAGTACTTC. Its translation: CASSKTGPENIQYF. This chain uses TRBV25-1 with TRBJ2-4, with D possibly matching TRBD1 (5 bases). The V gene's germline CDR1 is MGHDK and CDR2 SYGVNS. V lost 5 bases to trimming and J lost 5 bases, with 13 bases between them. The CDR3 is 14 residues long.

Only a few counts were recorded for this clonotype. The V gene is TRBV6-1, the J gene TRBJ2-3; D gene unclear. This CDR3 has 15 residues. The germline gives CDR1 MNHNS, CDR2 SASEGT. Trimming shortened V by 4 bases and J by 2 bases, and 13 bases separated the two germline ends. DNA of the CDR3: TGTGCCAGCAGTGGCCTGGCCGGCCTCACAGATACGCAGTATTTT. Translation: CASSGLAGLTDTQYF.

A few counts support this clonotype. The gene calls are TRBV12-3 or TRBV12-4 and TRBJ2-1; the D gene is possibly TRBD2 (5 bases). The CDR3 contains 15 residues. Deletions cut 6 bases from V and 1 base from J, with 13 bases between. Here the CDR3 reads CASSTRERSYNEQFF. For the CDR3, the DNA is TGTGCCAGCAGCACGAGAGAGCGGTCCTACAATGAGCAGTTCTTC.

The chain combines TRBV7-9 with TRBJ2-1; weak D call: TRBD1 (5 bases). CDR1 and CDR2 (germline): SEHNR, FQNEAQ (reference sequence). V lost 6 bases and J lost 5, with 20 bases in between. This CDR3 region has 16 residues. CDR3 region: CASSQGGMTQNNEQFF. The CDR3 DNA reads TGTGCCAGCAGTCAGGGCGGAATGACTCAAAACAATGAGCAGTTCTTC.

This clonotype was seen many times. V gene TRBV20-1 combines with J gene TRBJ1-6; maybe TRBD1 (5 bases). This CDR3 is 14 amino acids long. CDR1 is DFQATT, CDR2 SNEGSKA, per germline (reference sequence). V lost 3 bases, J lost 5 bases, and 11 bases lay in between. CDR3 loop: CSASTGTNNSPLHF. CDR3 nucleotide sequence: TGCAGTGCTAGTACCGGGACCAATAATTCACCCCTCCACTTT.

This clonotype was counted only a few times. The V and J genes are TRBV15 and TRBJ2-4; D not resolved. The CDR3 has 14 residues. The germline V gene encodes CDR1 LNHNV and CDR2 YYDKDF (reference sequence). V shed 0 bases and J shed 0 bases, with 3 bases lying between them. CDR3 protein: CATSRDLAKNIQYF. DNA for the CDR3: TGTGCCACCAGCAGAGATCTAGCCAAAAACATTCAGTACTTC.

This clonotype was seen many times. The CDR3 nucleotides read TGTGCCAGCAGCTCGCAGGGGGGAAAGGTTGAAGCTTTCTTT. Protein sequence: CASSSQGGKVEAFF. The V and J genes are TRBV7-9 and TRBJ1-1; 7 bases map to TRBD1. Germline V gene sequence: CDR1 SEHNR, CDR2 FQNEAQ (reference sequence). Germline trimming cut 4 bases from V and 7 bases from J; bases unmatched to any gene: 9. This CDR3 has 14 amino acids. Full variable domain (outside the CDR3, taken from reference TRBV7-9 and TRBJ1-1): DTGVSQNPRHKITKRGQNVTFRCDPISEHNRLYWYRQTLGQGPEFLTYFQNEAQLEKSRLLSDRFSAERPKGSFSTLEIQRTEQGDSAMYLCASSSQGGKVEAFFGQGTRLTVV.

The chain carries TRBV18 and TRBJ2-5; D call uncertain. Per germline, CDR1 KGHSH and CDR2 LQKENI. There are 11 residues in the CDR3. V was trimmed by 5 bases and J by 3 bases, leaving 4 bases between them. CDR3 coding DNA: TGTGCCAGCTCAACCGAAGAGACCCAGTACTTC. Protein sequence: CASSTEETQYF.

This clonotype was counted a few times. The chain has TRBV5-4 and TRBJ2-7, with 10 bases matching TRBD2. The length of the CDR3 is 16 residues. After removal of 2 bases from V and 0 bases from J, the junction contained 5 bases not matched to a gene. Germline V gene lookup returns CDR1 SGHNT and CDR2 YYREEE (reference sequence). The CDR3 protein is CASSFWPSGSSYEQYF. In nucleotides, the CDR3 is TGTGCCAGCAGCTTTTGGCCTAGCGGGAGCTCCTACGAGCAGTACTTC. The full variable domain, with the rest looked up from reference TRBV5-4 and TRBJ2-7, is ETGVTQSPTHLIKTRGQQVTLRCSSQSGHNTVSWYQQALGQGPQFIFQYYREEENGRGNFPPRFSGLQFPNYSSELNVNALELDDSALYLCASSFWPSGSSYEQYFGPGTRLTVT.

There are a few counts of this clonotype. The chain links TRBV20-1 to TRBJ2-7; 11 positions match TRBD2. This CDR3 is built from 14 residues. Germline V CDR1 and CDR2: DFQATT, SNEGSKA (reference sequence). Trimming cost V 2 bases and J 4 bases; bases outside gene matches: 4. The CDR3 nucleotides read TGCAGTGCTAGATCAACTAGCGGGAGTTACGAGCAGTACTTC. Translation gives CSARSTSGSYEQYF.

The V gene is TRBV20-1, the J gene TRBJ2-3; D gene ambiguous. Germline CDR1 and CDR2: DFQATT and SNEGSKA (reference sequence). There are 10 residues in the CDR3. Trimming left V 5 bases short and J 3 bases short, with 3 bases between. The CDR3 nucleotides read TGCAGTGCTGCAACAGATACGCAGTATTTT. Its translation is CSAATDTQYF.

The rearrangement links TRBV18 to TRBJ2-2; TRBD2 might be the D (5 bases). Germline-derived CDR1 and CDR2 are KGHSH and LQKENI. V was cut by 3 bases and J by 1 base, with 12 bases left in between. The CDR3 runs to 16 residues. The CDR3 DNA sequence: TGTGCCAGCTCACCTAACGAGGGCCGGAACACCGGGGAGCTGTTTTTT. It yields the protein CASSPNEGRNTGELFF. The full variable domain, in which reference TRBV18 and TRBJ2-2 provide the parts outside the CDR3, is NAGVMQNPRHLVRRRGQEARLRCSPMKGHSHVYWYRQLPEEGLKFMVYLQKENIIDESGMPKERFSAEFPKEGPSILRIQQVVRGDSAAYFCASSPNEGRNTGELFFGEGSRLTVL.

This clonotype was counted ten times or more. The CDR3 coding sequence is TGCAGCGTCGTAGCTACGAATTCCTACGAGCAGTACTTC. Amino acids: CSVVATNSYEQYF. J is TRBJ2-7 and V is TRBV29-1; D is unclear. The CDR3 runs to 13 residues. Germline lookup yields CDR1 SQVTM and CDR2 ANQGSEA. Trimming removed 6 bases from V and 1 base from J, with 13 bases in between.

Only a few counts were recorded for this clonotype. The rearrangement joins TRBV15 to TRBJ2-7; D is perhaps TRBD1 or TRBD2 (5 bases each). V lost 0 bases and J lost 2, with 8 bases in between. Germline-derived CDR1 and CDR2 are LNHNV and YYDKDF (reference sequence). The CDR3 totals 14 residues. The DNA for the CDR3 is TGTGCCACCAGCAGAGATAAGGGACCCTACGAGCAGTACTTC. Its translation is CATSRDKGPYEQYF.

In its sample, this clonotype was seen many times. V usage is TRBV19 and J usage is TRBJ2-3; D ambiguous. The CDR3 spans 15 residues. Looked up from germline, CDR1 is LNHDA and CDR2 is SQIVND (reference sequence). V lost 6 bases and J 0 bases, leaving 13 bases between the germline ends. CDR3 protein: CASSALGGSTDTQYF. The CDR3 DNA reads as TGTGCCAGTAGCGCGTTGGGCGGAAGCACAGATACGCAGTATTTT.

This clonotype has at least ten counts. The J gene is TRBJ1-5, the V gene TRBV2, with 7 bases aligning to TRBD1. The CDR3 consists of 16 residues. Germline lookup yields CDR1 SNHLY and CDR2 FYNNEI. The ends lost 1 base at V and 1 base at J; junction bases unmatched: 4. As DNA, the CDR3 is TGTGCCAGCAGTGAAGAGACAGGGCTAAGCAATCAGCCCCAGCATTTT. This sequence encodes CASSEETGLSNQPQHF.

This clonotype showed up many times. The chain combines TRBV3-1 with TRBJ1-4, with D hard to call. The CDR3 consists of 13 residues. Trimming shortened V by 4 bases and J by 7 bases, and 10 bases separated the two germline ends. CDR1 LGHDT and CDR2 YNNKEL come from the germline V gene (reference sequence). The CDR3 bases are TGTGCCAGCAGCCGGAAGGGTCGTGAAAAACTGTTTTTT. This codes for CASSRKGREKLFF.

This clonotype was seen only a few times. The V call is TRBV5-6, the J call TRBJ2-1; 13 nucleotides agree with TRBD2. V dropped 3 bases and J dropped 2; count of bases not matched to a gene: 2. From germline, CDR1 is SGHDT and CDR2 YYEEEE. This CDR3 is built from 16 residues. The CDR3, as DNA: TGTGCCAGCAGCTGGACTAGCGGGGGAACCTACAATGAGCAGTTCTTC. It specifies CASSWTSGGTYNEQFF.

At least ten counts were recorded for this clonotype. This rearrangement joins TRBV6-1 to TRBJ2-7, with D unresolved. Germline loops: CDR1 MNHNS, CDR2 SASEGT. V was shortened by 2 bases and J by 3 bases, with 8 bases between the two germline ends. This CDR3 is 13 amino acids long. The CDR3: CASSERFYYEQYF. The CDR3 DNA reads as TGTGCCAGCAGTGAACGGTTTTACTACGAGCAGTACTTC.

This clonotype is a singleton in its sample. This chain uses TRBV11-2 with TRBJ2-1, with 10 bases lining up with TRBD2. The CDR3 loop spans 16 amino acids. V was clipped by 7 bases and J by 4 bases; unmatched bases: 10. The germline CDR1 and CDR2 sequences are SGHAT and FQNNGV. CDR3 DNA sequence: TGTGCCAGCACCAAGACCCTAGCGGGAGTATACAATGAGCAGTTCTTC. Protein sequence: CASTKTLAGVYNEQFF.

This clonotype showed up just a few times. The J gene is TRBJ2-7, the V gene TRBV7-6; no definite D call. With 5 bases removed from V and 5 bases from J, the gap between germline ends came to 10 bases. Per the germline V gene, CDR1 is SGHVS and CDR2 is FNYEAQ. The CDR3 covers 12 residues. DNA for the CDR3: TGTGCCAGCAGCCCAACTCCGGACGAGCAGTACTTC. Protein: CASSPTPDEQYF.

This clonotype has at least ten counts. V is TRBV6-2 or TRBV6-3 and J is TRBJ1-5; D uncertain. Between the trimmed V and J ends, which lost 2 bases and 5 bases, there was a span of 7 bases. Germline loops: CDR1 MNHEY, CDR2 SVGEGT. The CDR3 totals 13 residues. The CDR3: CASSYVRDQPQHF. CDR3 sequence (DNA): TGTGCCAGCAGTTACGTAAGGGATCAGCCCCAGCATTTT.

The rearrangement joins TRBV11-2 to TRBJ2-7; the D is unclear. Germline V gives CDR1 SGHAT, CDR2 FQNNGV. The CDR3 length is 15 residues. Trimming left V 5 bases short and J 0 bases short, with 14 bases between. The CDR3 loop is CASSPSLGPSYEQYF. CDR3 in DNA: TGTGCCAGCAGCCCTAGTTTAGGGCCCTCCTACGAGCAGTACTTC.

This clonotype was observed a handful of times. The chain employs TRBV7-2 and TRBJ2-2, with D unclear. V gave up 2 bases and J gave up 2 bases, with 9 bases separating them. This CDR3 spans 15 amino acids. Germline CDR1 reads SGHTA; CDR2 reads FQGNSA. CDR3 DNA sequence: TGTGCCAGCAGCTTACTCGCCCGAAACACCGGGGAGCTGTTTTTT. This translates into CASSLLARNTGELFF.